The 5 T cell receptor beta chains below were found in one sample sequenced in a study of T cell repertoires in cytomegalovirus infection. TCRdb recomputed calls from the reads with MiXCR, one row per CDR3 protein. This sample has 310,000 or so distinct CDR3 sequences, with roughly 24% found just once. Input material: PBMCs. These receptors originate from a human donor in good health (CMV status not recorded). Some clones in this sample may be carry-over from other donors' samples.

The V and J genes are TRBV16 and TRBJ2-3; TRBD2 agrees at 12 bases. The CDR3 contains 18 residues. Unmatched junction bases numbered 7, after V lost 0 bases and J lost 3 bases. The germline gives CDR1 KGHSY, CDR2 FQNENV. The CDR3 bases are TGTGCCAGCAGCCAATCCGCCCGGACTAGCGGGATAACAGATACGCAGTATTTT. Protein product: CASSQSARTSGITDTQYF.

For this clonotype: This may stem from a read error, because a much larger clone lies one nucleotide away. This sequence joins TRBV7-2 and TRBJ2-3; D remains ambiguous. V was cut by 4 bases and J by 2 bases, with 4 bases left in between. The germline V gene has CDR1 SGHTA and CDR2 FQGNSA. This CDR3 is built from 12 residues. The CDR3 nucleotides read TGTGCCAGCAGCTATTACACAGATACGCAGTATTTT. Translated, it gives CASSYYTDTQYF.

This clonotype was picked up many times. The chain has TRBV7-9 and TRBJ2-5; the match to TRBD1 covers 8 bases. V dropped 5 bases and J dropped 2; count of bases not matched to a gene: 10. CDR3 length: 16 residues. CDR1 SEHNR and CDR2 FQNEAQ come from the germline V gene (reference sequence). The CDR3 sequence is CASSPAGQGRQETQYF. DNA of the CDR3: TGTGCCAGCAGCCCTGCCGGACAGGGTCGGCAAGAGACCCAGTACTTC.

At least ten counts were recorded for this clonotype. The chain uses TRBV7-2 and TRBJ2-7, with TRBD2 matching 13 bases. The CDR3 spans 16 residues. V shed 5 bases and J 5 bases; nucleotides not matched to a gene: 9. Per germline, CDR1 SGHTA and CDR2 FQGNSA. CDR3 nucleotides: TGTGCCAGCAGCACCCGGACTAGCGGGAGAACGAACGAGCAGTACTTC. It specifies CASSTRTSGRTNEQYF. The variable domain in full, completed from reference TRBV7-2 and TRBJ2-7, reads GAGVSQSPSNKVTEKGKDVELRCDPISGHTALYWYRQSLGQGLEFLIYFQGNSAPDKSGLPSDRFSAERTGGSVSTLTIQRTQQEDSAVYLCASSTRTSGRTNEQYFGPGTRLTVT.

At least ten counts were recorded for this clonotype. J is TRBJ2-7 and V is TRBV28, with TRBD1 matching over 7 bases. With V trimmed by 8 bases and J by 3 bases, 7 bases remained unmatched. CDR3 length: 13 amino acids. CDR1 and CDR2 from the germline V gene are MDHEN and SYDVKM. The CDR3 region is CASRPGQSYEQYF. DNA of the CDR3: TGTGCCAGCCGACCGGGACAGAGCTACGAGCAGTACTTC.